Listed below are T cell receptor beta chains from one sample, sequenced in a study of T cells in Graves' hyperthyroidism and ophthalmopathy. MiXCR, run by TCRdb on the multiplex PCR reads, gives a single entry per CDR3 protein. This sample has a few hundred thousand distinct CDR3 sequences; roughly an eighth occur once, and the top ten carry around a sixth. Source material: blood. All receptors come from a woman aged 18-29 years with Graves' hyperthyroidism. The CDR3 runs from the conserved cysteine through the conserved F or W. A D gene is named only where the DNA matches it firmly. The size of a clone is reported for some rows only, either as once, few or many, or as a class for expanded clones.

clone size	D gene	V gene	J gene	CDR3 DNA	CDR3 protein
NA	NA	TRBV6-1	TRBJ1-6	TGTGCCAGCAGTGAGAACAGGGAATCACCCCTCCACTTT	CASSENRESPLHF
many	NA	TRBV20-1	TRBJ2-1	TGCAGTGCTAGGGATCCCCTAGCGACCAGCTCCTACAATGAGCAGTTCTTC	CSARDPLATSSYNEQFF
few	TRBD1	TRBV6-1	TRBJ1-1	TGTGTCAGCAGCGACGACCAGGGGGCCGGCACTGAAGCTTTCTTT	CVSSDDQGAGTEAFF
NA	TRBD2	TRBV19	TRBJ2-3	TGTGCCAGTACCCCTAGCGGTTTCGGGGATACGCAGTATTTT	CASTPSGFGDTQYF
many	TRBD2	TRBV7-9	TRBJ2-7	TGTGCCAGCAGCCGTAGGACTAGCGGGAGCTACGAGCAGTACTTC	CASSRRTSGSYEQYF
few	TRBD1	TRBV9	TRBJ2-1	TGTGCCAGCAGCCGGACAGGGGATTACAATGAGCAGTTCTTC	CASSRTGDYNEQFF
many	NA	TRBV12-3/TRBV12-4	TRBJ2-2	TGTGCCAGCCGGATAATTAGTGGCGGGGAGCTGTTTTTT	CASRIISGGELFF
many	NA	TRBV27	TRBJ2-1	TGTGCCAGCAGTTTAGGGCTAGACAATGAGCAGTTCTTC	CASSLGLDNEQFF
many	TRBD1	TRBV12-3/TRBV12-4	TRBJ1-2	TGTGCCAGCAGTCTCGGGACAGTGGATGGCTACACCTTC	CASSLGTVDGYTF
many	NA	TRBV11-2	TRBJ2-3	TGTGCCAGCAGCGCGCGACGGATCACAGATACGCAGTATTTT	CASSARRITDTQYF
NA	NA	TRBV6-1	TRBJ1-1	TGTGCCAGCAGGGGAAACATGAACACTGAAGCTTTCTTT	CASRGNMNTEAFF
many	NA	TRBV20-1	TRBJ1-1	TGCAGTGCTAGTTCATTTGTACAGGGATCTTACACTGAAGCTTTCTTT	CSASSFVQGSYTEAFF
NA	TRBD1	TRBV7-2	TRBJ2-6	TGTGCCAGCACCCCGACAGGGGCTGGGGCCAACGTCCTGACTTTC	CASTPTGAGANVLTF
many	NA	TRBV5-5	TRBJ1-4	TGTGCCAGCAGGCGGCAGGGAGGTAATGAAAAACTGTTTTTT	CASRRQGGNEKLFF
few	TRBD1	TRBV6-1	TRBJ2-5	TGTGCCAGCAGTGAGGGACAGGGTTTGGGGGAGACCCAGTACTTC	CASSEGQGLGETQYF
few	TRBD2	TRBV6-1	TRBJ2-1	TGTGCCAGCACCATCGGGACTAGCGGTACGAATGAGCAGTTCTTC	CASTIGTSGTNEQFF
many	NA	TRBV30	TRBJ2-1	TGTGCCTGGAATAGGCTAAATTACAATGAGCAGTTCTTC	CAWNRLNYNEQFF
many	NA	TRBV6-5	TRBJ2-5	TGTGCCAGCAGTTACTCGAGGGATAGCGGCTTCCAAGAGACCCAGTACTTC	CASSYSRDSGFQETQYF
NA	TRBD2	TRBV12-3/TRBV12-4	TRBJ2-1	TGTGCCAGCAGCAAAAGACTAGCGGATGAGCAGTTCTTC	CASSKRLADEQFF
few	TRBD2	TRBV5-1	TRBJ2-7	TGCGCCAGCAGCCCCGGGACTAGCGGAACCCCTGCCTACGAGCAGTACTTC	CASSPGTSGTPAYEQYF
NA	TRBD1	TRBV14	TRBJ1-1	TGTGCCACCTCGACAGGGTGGGACACTGAAGCTTTCTTT	CATSTGWDTEAFF